A single sample gave rise to the 24 T cell receptor beta chains below, sequenced in a study of blood T cell repertoires in COVID-19. Assay used: immunoSEQ multiplex PCR; TCRdb lists only in-frame clones, some missing. The sample contains about 160,000 clones, less than 90% of which appear only once. The sequencing input was peripheral blood. The receptors come from a man younger than 35 with active or convalescent COVID-19.

The CDR3 protein is CASSQADNSYEQYF. CDR3 in DNA: TGCGCCAGCAGCCAAGCCGACAACTCCTACGAGCAGTACTTC. The chain has TRBV4-1 and TRBJ2-7; no definite D call. The V end lost 1 base, the J end lost 0 bases, and 7 bases lay between the germline ends. Germline CDR1 is MGHRA and CDR2 is YSYEKL. The CDR3 is 14 amino acids.

The chain has TRBV12-3 or TRBV12-4 and TRBJ1-1; no definite D call. V dropped 3 bases and J dropped 4 bases, with 6 bases sitting between them. This CDR3 has 12 residues. The DNA of the CDR3 is TGTGCCAGCAGTTTGCAGTCCACTGAAGCTTTCTTT. Translation: CASSLQSTEAFF.

This clone has more than one count but fewer than ten. The chain combines TRBV2 with TRBJ1-1; 7 bases are a match to TRBD1. The CDR3 runs 14 residues. With V trimmed by 5 bases and J by 2 bases, 5 bases remained unmatched. Germline loops: CDR1 SNHLY, CDR2 FYNNEI. CDR3 in amino acids: CASSLGGGNTEAFF. In DNA form, the CDR3 reads TGTGCCAGCAGTTTAGGGGGCGGCAACACTGAAGCTTTCTTT.

This chain connects TRBV28 to TRBJ1-5; D is unclear. Germline V gene lookup returns CDR1 MDHEN and CDR2 SYDVKM. This CDR3 region has 13 residues. Trimming cost V 2 bases and J 5 bases, with 7 bases left between them. The CDR3 spells CASSLTGHQPQHF. The CDR3 region has the DNA TGTGCCAGCAGTTTAACCGGTCATCAGCCCCAGCATTTT.

The V and J genes are TRBV3-1 (or the pseudogene TRBV3-2) and TRBJ1-3; a weak D match, TRBD1 (6 bases). CDR1 and CDR2 from the germline V gene are LGHDT and YNNKEL (reference sequence). Trimming pared 0 bases from V and 0 bases from J, leaving 12 bases between. The CDR3 spans 17 residues. CDR3 sequence (DNA): TGTGCCAGCAGCCAAGAACTACAGGGCCTCTCTGGAAACACCATATATTTT. Protein product: CASSQELQGLSGNTIYF.

The rearrangement uses TRBV4-1 and TRBJ1-4; 7 bases map to TRBD1. There are 15 residues in the CDR3. The V gene's germline CDR1 is MGHRA and CDR2 YSYEKL. V trimming: 3 bases; J trimming: 2 bases; junction bases outside the gene matches: 3. CDR3 coding DNA: TGCGCCAGCAGCCAGATACAGGGGACTAATGAAAAACTGTTTTTT. It is translated as CASSQIQGTNEKLFF.

CDR3 region: CASRTTGTGNYNEQFF. The CDR3 DNA reads TGTGCCAGCAGGACAACCGGGACAGGCAACTACAATGAGCAGTTCTTC. This chain connects TRBV28 to TRBJ2-1, with 8 bases matching TRBD1. Germline CDR1 is MDHEN and CDR2 is SYDVKM. After removal of 6 bases from V and 3 bases from J, the junction contained 10 bases not matched to a gene. The CDR3 loop spans 16 amino acids. Based on the CDR3 plus reference TRBV28 and TRBJ2-1, the full variable domain is DVKVTQSSRYLVKRTGEKVFLECVQDMDHENMFWYRQDPGLGLRLIYFSYDVKMKEKGDIPEGYSVSREKKERFSLILESASTNQTSMYLCASRTTGTGNYNEQFFGPGTRLTVL.

V usage is TRBV19 and J usage is TRBJ1-2; 8 bases match TRBD1. The J segment lost 1 base and the V segment lost 7 bases, leaving 14 bases of the junction unmatched. Germline CDR1 and CDR2: LNHDA and SQIVND (reference sequence). The CDR3 totals 17 residues. As DNA, the CDR3 is TGTGCCAGTATGAACGCCAGGGGGCTTTGGATTAACTATGGCTACACCTTC. It is translated as CASMNARGLWINYGYTF. Full variable domain (outside the CDR3, taken from reference TRBV19 and TRBJ1-2): DGGITQSPKYLFRKEGQNVTLSCEQNLNHDAMYWYRQDPGQGLRLIYYSQIVNDFQKGDIAEGYSVSREKKESFPLTVTSAQKNPTAFYLCASMNARGLWINYGYTFGSGTRLTVV.

In its sample, this clone was seen a few times. CDR3 amino acids: CASSLDRGRSNSPLHF. CDR3 DNA: TGTGCCAGCAGCTTAGATCGGGGTAGATCTAATTCACCCCTCCACTTT. The gene calls are TRBV11-2 and TRBJ1-6, with D uncertain. This CDR3 is 16 amino acids long. The V end lost 0 bases, the J end lost 6 bases, and 12 bases lay between the germline ends. Germline CDR1 and CDR2: SGHAT and FQNNGV.

The rearrangement links TRBV2 to TRBJ2-5; D unresolved. Germline V gene data show CDR1 as SNHLY and CDR2 as FYNNEI. The CDR3 is made up of 12 amino acids. Trimming took 5 bases from V and 1 from J, leaving 5 bases between them. For the CDR3, the DNA is TGTGCCAGCAGTCTTCTCCAAGAGACCCAGTACTTC. Its protein is CASSLLQETQYF.

The rearrangement joins TRBV19 to TRBJ1-3; perhaps TRBD1 as D (6 bases). The CDR3 is 14 amino acids. Germline V gene sequence: CDR1 LNHDA, CDR2 SQIVND (reference sequence). Trimming removed 3 bases from V and 1 base from J, with 7 bases in between. The CDR3 reads CASSMGASGNTIYF. CDR3 nucleotides: TGTGCCAGTAGTATGGGGGCTTCTGGAAACACCATATATTTT.

The gene calls are TRBV7-6 and TRBJ2-7, with D unresolved. CDR1 and CDR2 from the germline V gene are SGHVS and FNYEAQ. V was clipped by 2 bases and J by 6 bases, with 11 bases between them. The CDR3 is made up of 13 amino acids. This CDR3 is CASSLRSGGEQYF. The CDR3 DNA reads as TGTGCCAGCAGCTTACGTAGTGGCGGCGAGCAGTACTTC.

This chain links TRBV9 with TRBJ1-5; TRBD1 aligns across 7 bases. V was pared by 0 bases and J by 4 bases, with 4 bases of the junction left unmatched. Germline CDR1 SGDLS, CDR2 YYNGEE. This CDR3 is built from 15 residues. The CDR3 sequence is CASSVGPQGNQPQHF. In nucleotides, the CDR3 is TGTGCCAGCAGCGTAGGACCACAGGGGAATCAGCCCCAGCATTTT.

This clone has a handful of counts. This chain uses TRBV27 with TRBJ1-5; 7 bases are shared with TRBD1. The CDR3 sequence is 14 residues long. Germline CDR1 is MNHEY and CDR2 is SMNVEV (reference sequence). J gave up 6 bases and V 0 bases, and 2 bases lay outside the gene matches. CDR3 protein: CASSLSPGGQPQHF. CDR3 nucleotides: TGTGCCAGCAGTTTATCGCCAGGGGGTCAGCCCCAGCATTTT.

About this clone: One end of the junction is discordant with germline, which a read error may explain. CDR3: CASSIGTVSSF. The CDR3 DNA reads TGTGCCAGTAGTATAGGGACAGTAAGTTCCTTC. The rearrangement uses TRBV19 and TRBJ1-2; D might be TRBD1 (6 bases). The germline V gene encodes CDR1 LNHDA and CDR2 SQIVND (reference sequence). CDR3 size: 11 residues. Based on the CDR3 plus reference TRBV19 and TRBJ1-2, the full variable domain is DGGITQSPKYLFRKEGQNVTLSCEQNLNHDAMYWYRQDPGQGLRLIYYSQIVNDFQKGDIAEGYSVSREKKESFPLTVTSAQKNPTAFYLCASSIGTVSSFGSGTRLTVV.

This clone was observed a few times. The chain combines TRBV6-1 with TRBJ1-5, with unresolved D. Trimming cost V 1 base and J 5 bases, with 12 bases left between them. Germline loops: CDR1 MNHNS, CDR2 SASEGT. The CDR3 covers 15 residues. Written as DNA, the CDR3 is TGTGCCAGCAGTGAAGACAGTGGAAGCTATCAGCCCCAGCATTTT. Its protein product is CASSEDSGSYQPQHF.

The rearrangement joins TRBV5-1 to TRBJ1-1; D remains unclear. This CDR3 spans 15 amino acids. Per germline, CDR1 SGHRS and CDR2 YFSETQ. Between the trimmed V and J ends, which lost 0 bases and 5 bases, there was a span of 14 bases. The CDR3 region is CASSLDSLRGTEAFF. In DNA, the CDR3 is TGCGCCAGCAGCTTGGACTCCCTCCGGGGTACTGAAGCTTTCTTT.

The gene calls are TRBV18 and TRBJ1-2; D uncertain. Germline loops: CDR1 KGHSH, CDR2 LQKENI. This CDR3 region has 14 residues. V was clipped by 1 base and J by 3 bases, with 9 bases between them. The CDR3 DNA sequence: TGTGCCAGCTCACCACTCGAGGGCCACTATGGCTACACCTTC. Translated, it gives CASSPLEGHYGYTF.

The chain has TRBV30 and TRBJ1-4, with TRBD1 matching 7 bases. Trimming at V came to 4 bases and at J to 5 bases, leaving 7 bases not matched to a gene. CDR3 length: 14 residues. From germline, CDR1 is GTSNPN and CDR2 SVGIG (reference sequence). The CDR3 loop is CAWTYRGRNEKLFF. The CDR3 DNA is TGTGCCTGGACATACAGGGGTAGAAATGAAAAACTGTTTTTT. The complete variable domain, with remaining parts taken from reference TRBV30 and TRBJ1-4, reads SQTIHQWPATLVQPVGSPLSLECTVEGTSNPNLYWYRQAAGRGLQLLFYSVGIGQISSEVPQNLSASRPQDRQFILSSKKLLLSDSGFYLCAWTYRGRNEKLFFGSGTQLSVL.

This clone was observed a single time. The chain couples TRBV6-4 to TRBJ1-1, with a weak D call TRBD1 (5 bases). CDR3 length: 13 residues. The V gene's germline CDR1 is MRHNA and CDR2 SNTAGT. Trimming cost V 4 bases and J 5 bases, with 11 bases left between them. The CDR3, as DNA: TGTGCCAGCAGTGGACCCGGGGGAACTGAAGCTTTCTTT. This sequence encodes CASSGPGGTEAFF.

The V gene is TRBV5-1, the J gene TRBJ2-3; 10 bases agree with TRBD2. CDR3 length equals 14 residues. Losses at the gene ends were 4 bases for V and 5 bases for J; bases not matched to a gene: 4. Germline lookup yields CDR1 SGHRS and CDR2 YFSETQ. The chain's CDR3 is CASSLAGVVDTQYF. For the CDR3, the DNA is TGCGCCAGCAGCCTAGCGGGAGTTGTAGATACGCAGTATTTT.

The chain couples TRBV4-3 to TRBJ2-5; D is perhaps TRBD1 (5 bases). Trimming cost V 4 bases and J 4 bases, with 19 bases left between them. Germline V CDR1 and CDR2: LGHNA, YSLEER. The CDR3 totals 16 residues. This chain's CDR3 is CASSLPVQGKLETQYF. The CDR3 DNA follows: TGCGCCAGCAGCCTCCCGGTGCAGGGAAAATTAGAGACCCAGTACTTC.

This chain links TRBV6-5 with TRBJ1-6; a possible D gene is TRBD1 (5 bases). CDR1 and CDR2 from the germline V gene are MNHEY and SVGAGI. V gave up 2 bases and J gave up 7 bases, with 9 bases separating them. The CDR3 covers 14 residues. CDR3 protein: CASSYGGGNSPLHF. CDR3 nucleotide sequence: TGTGCCAGCAGTTACGGGGGAGGCAATTCACCCCTCCACTTT.

V gene TRBV12-3 or TRBV12-4 combines with J gene TRBJ1-6; D remains unclear. The CDR3 is 12 amino acids. V lost 3 bases and J 14 bases, leaving 11 bases between the germline ends. CDR3 bases: TGTGCCAGCAGTTTTATCCCTCACTCCCTCCACTTT. It specifies CASSFIPHSLHF.